This passage covers 21 T cell receptor beta chains from one sample sequenced in a study of cytomegalovirus exposure and HLA in healthy donors. Vbeta (60) and Jbeta (13) primers were used in the PCR. Generated by immunoSEQ multiplex PCR, the TCRdb table keeps only in-frame clones and is missing some. This table holds about 150,000 clones, 65% to 80% found once. The sequenced material came from PBMCs. The source of these receptors is a middle-aged woman in good health and CMV-seronegative.

A few counts support this clone. For the CDR3, the DNA is TGTGCCAGCGCAGGACAGATTGAGACTGAAGCTTTCTTT. Translation gives CASAGQIETEAFF. This rearrangement joins TRBV6-5 to TRBJ1-1; weak D call: TRBD1 (6 bases). V shed 8 bases and J shed 5 bases, with 15 bases lying between them. Germline assignment: CDR1 MNHEY and CDR2 SVGAGI. This CDR3 has 13 residues.

The chain combines TRBV4-1 with TRBJ1-2; D possibly corresponds to TRBD1 (6 bases). Germline CDR1 and CDR2: MGHRA and YSYEKL. The CDR3 contains 14 residues. Trimming cost V 0 bases and J 4 bases, with 9 bases left between them. CDR3 nucleotides: TGCGCCAGCAGCCAAGATACAGGGATCTATGGCTACACCTTC. Residues: CASSQDTGIYGYTF.

The V gene is TRBV29-1, the J gene TRBJ1-4, with 7 bases identical to TRBD1. V was pared by 4 bases and J by 8 bases, with 4 bases of the junction left unmatched. The CDR3 spans 12 residues. CDR1 SQVTM and CDR2 ANQGSEA come from the germline V gene. For the CDR3, the DNA is TGCAGCGTTGGAGGCAGGGGGGAAAAACTGTTTTTT. It encodes CSVGGRGEKLFF.

The chain has TRBV6-6 and TRBJ1-2; D is ambiguous. CDR1 is MNHNY, CDR2 SVGAGI, per germline (reference sequence). The length of the CDR3 is 13 residues. V was shortened by 4 bases and J by 4 bases, with 10 bases between the two germline ends. This chain's CDR3 is CASSSRDFYGYTF. The CDR3, as DNA: TGTGCCAGCAGTTCCCGGGATTTCTATGGCTACACCTTC.

This chain connects TRBV6-1 to TRBJ2-7, with D possibly TRBD2 on 5 matching bases. Per the germline V gene, CDR1 is MNHNS and CDR2 is SASEGT. The CDR3 spans 10 residues. Trimming took off 3 bases at V and 9 bases at J, with 6 bases between the two ends. The CDR3 spells CASSDEGQYF. CDR3 DNA sequence: TGTGCCAGCAGTGACGAGGGGCAGTACTTC.

The V call is TRBV18, the J call TRBJ1-2, with a weak D call TRBD1 (6 bases). The V end was cut by 3 bases, the J end by 3 bases, with 20 bases between. The CDR3 has 17 residues. Germline-derived CDR1 and CDR2 are KGHSH and LQKENI. This CDR3 reads CASSPPRGSLRDYGYTF. The CDR3 DNA reads as TGTGCCAGCTCACCCCCAAGGGGGTCTTTGCGGGACTATGGCTACACCTTC.

The chain is built from TRBV10-3 and TRBJ2-3, with D possibly matching TRBD1 (7 bases). The CDR3 loop spans 15 amino acids. The germline V gene encodes CDR1 ENHRY and CDR2 SYGVKD. Trimming took off 4 bases at V and 2 bases at J, with 13 bases between the two ends. CDR3 sequence (DNA): TGTGCCATCAGTGGCGGGACAGCCGACACAGATACGCAGTATTTT. It translates to CAISGGTADTDTQYF.

The rearrangement joins TRBV6-1 to TRBJ2-3; D is perhaps TRBD2 (6 bases). The CDR3 consists of 13 residues. The V end lost 11 bases, the J end lost 1 base, and 13 bases lay between the germline ends. Germline-derived CDR1 and CDR2 are MNHNS and SASEGT. In nucleotides, the CDR3 is TGTGCCTCTCGGGAGCCTGGCACAGATACGCAGTATTTT. Residues: CASREPGTDTQYF.

The J gene is TRBJ1-3, the V gene TRBV28, with D uncertain. CDR3 length equals 14 residues. The V end lost 3 bases, the J end lost 2 bases, and 8 bases lay between the germline ends. The V gene's germline CDR1 is MDHEN and CDR2 SYDVKM. CDR3: CASSFSRTGNTIYF. The CDR3 DNA sequence: TGTGCCAGCAGTTTCAGTCGTACTGGAAACACCATATATTTT.

This chain joins TRBV27 and TRBJ2-6; D is unresolved. Germline V lookup: CDR1 MNHEY, CDR2 SMNVEV (reference sequence). This CDR3 spans 15 amino acids. V was cut by 1 base and J by 0 bases, with 4 bases left in between. This CDR3 reads CASSLYSSGANVLTF. The CDR3, as DNA: TGTGCCAGCAGTTTATACAGCTCTGGGGCCAACGTCCTGACTTTC.

The rearrangement joins TRBV6-6 to TRBJ2-5, with 7 positions matching TRBD1. CDR3 length: 11 residues. Germline values: CDR1 MNHNY, CDR2 SVGAGI (reference sequence). V lost 7 bases and J lost 4; bases outside the gene matches: 0. The DNA for the CDR3 is TGTGCCAGCAACAGGGGAGAGACCCAGTACTTC. Translating gives CASNRGETQYF.

The J gene is TRBJ1-5, the V gene TRBV19; D is possibly TRBD1 (6 bases). This CDR3 spans 14 amino acids. The V and J ends lost 7 bases and 0 bases respectively, with 10 bases between them. Germline loops: CDR1 LNHDA, CDR2 SQIVND (reference sequence). Here the CDR3 reads CASTPRGSNQPQHF. In DNA form, the CDR3 reads TGTGCCAGTACCCCCAGGGGTAGCAATCAGCCCCAGCATTTT.

The V gene is TRBV7-9, the J gene TRBJ2-1; 9 nucleotides align to TRBD2. The CDR3 totals 15 residues. CDR1 is SEHNR and CDR2 is FQNEAQ in the germline V gene (reference sequence). Trimming took 2 bases from V and 1 from J; bases not matched to a gene: 0. As DNA, the CDR3 is TGTGCCAGCAGCTTAAGCGGGAGGTCCTACAATGAGCAGTTCTTC. This codes for CASSLSGRSYNEQFF.

To note about this clone: The junction does not match germline at one end; this may be a read error. This sequence joins TRBV7-7 and TRBJ2-1; a possible D gene is TRBD2 (5 bases). The CDR3 has 15 amino acids. Germline assignment: CDR1 SSHAT and CDR2 FNYEAQ (reference sequence). CDR3 in DNA: TGTGCTAGCAGCTTAGATGGAGGACCCAACAATGAGCAGTTCTTC. As protein: CASSLDGGPNNEQFF.

This clone came up a few times. The CDR3 DNA follows: TGTGCCAGCAGTCGGGGACAGGAACGGAATGAGCAGTTCTTC. Translated, it gives CASSRGQERNEQFF. The V and J genes are TRBV6-6 and TRBJ2-1, with 8 bases identical to TRBD1. Germline V gives CDR1 MNHNY, CDR2 SVGAGI (reference sequence). The CDR3 contains 14 residues. The junction had 7 bases not matched to a gene; V was cut back by 5 bases and J by 7 bases.

The genes are TRBV27 and TRBJ2-1; the D is unclear. The CDR3 extends over 13 amino acids. Trimming pared 0 bases from V and 3 bases from J, leaving 3 bases between. The germline gives CDR1 MNHEY, CDR2 SMNVEV (reference sequence). The CDR3 here is CASSLSYYNEQFF. The CDR3 DNA reads as TGTGCCAGCAGTTTATCGTACTACAATGAGCAGTTCTTC.

V and J are TRBV7-9 and TRBJ1-5; no reliable D call. CDR3 length: 16 residues. Germline lookup yields CDR1 SEHNR and CDR2 FQNEAQ (reference sequence). Between the trimmed V and J ends, which lost 5 bases and 7 bases, there was a span of 21 bases. CDR3 loop: CASSDPGIKTGQPQHF. The CDR3 coding sequence is TGTGCCAGCAGCGATCCCGGGATTAAGACGGGGCAGCCCCAGCATTTT.

This chain links TRBV29-1 with TRBJ1-2, with no clear D. V lost 4 bases and J lost 7, with 7 bases in between. The germline V gene encodes CDR1 SQVTM and CDR2 ANQGSEA. The length of the CDR3 is 10 residues. CDR3 in DNA: TGCAGCGTTGGAGGTCCTGGCTACACCTTC. Protein product: CSVGGPGYTF.

The chain links TRBV6-4 to TRBJ1-1; the D is unclear. The CDR3 is 17 amino acids. Trimming stripped 10 bases from V and 0 bases from J, with 24 bases between. Germline lookup yields CDR1 MRHNA and CDR2 SNTAGT. CDR3: CATAERPLGVLNTEAFF. The CDR3 DNA is TGTGCCACCGCGGAACGCCCCCTTGGAGTTCTGAACACTGAAGCTTTCTTT.

This chain connects TRBV4-2 to TRBJ1-2; maybe TRBD1 (6 bases). V gave up 2 bases and J gave up 8 bases, with 15 bases separating them. This CDR3 is built from 14 residues. CDR1 LGHNA and CDR2 YNFKEQ come from the germline V gene. The CDR3 loop is CASSQIPGVGGYTF. Here the CDR3 DNA reads TGTGCCAGCAGCCAAATTCCAGGGGTGGGCGGCTACACCTTC.

The chain has TRBV29-1 and TRBJ2-7, with D possibly matching TRBD1 (5 bases). There are 12 residues in the CDR3. Trimming removed 4 bases from V and 5 bases from J, with 12 bases in between. The germline V gene encodes CDR1 SQVTM and CDR2 ANQGSEA. The CDR3 reads CSVGTSGDEQYF. CDR3 DNA: TGCAGCGTTGGGACATCGGGCGACGAGCAGTACTTC.